What follows describes a single T cell receptor (beta chain). No antigen is known for it. Per-base qualities were not stored, and no clone one base away is much larger. The entry originates in a study of blood T cell repertoires in COVID-19 (dated by TCRdb to between 2020 and 2021). Regarding the study in general: Collaborator samples came from the United States, Italy and Spain and covered acute and convalescent phases of COVID-19. The prospective study material was composed of cDNA or gDNA derived from T cells, B-cell-depleted T cells, or PBMCs. Subjects who had been exposed to COVID-19, were actively infected with it, or had recovered from it provided the deeply sampled blood TCRbeta repertoires that made up the dataset. The repertoires were released in a freely available public database meant as a resource for research on the immune response to SARS-CoV-2. Samples were obtained from the ongoing ImmuneRACE study (first 160 participants) and from some 1,200 subjects provided by 6 global collaborators. The sample metadata nearly always contained a de-identified subject ID, COVID-19 status, age in years and sex. Where available, HLA class I and class II types were taken from metadata supplied by the sample provider and were not determined by assay-based typing.

TCRbeta CDR3 regions were amplified from genomic DNA by means of the immunoSEQ Assay, a bias-controlled multiplex PCR. In the source study's methods: Within the assay, amplification of reference gene primers was used to estimate how many nucleated cells each sample contained. To quantify the absolute abundance of each unique TCRbeta CDR3 rearrangement, sequence reads were collapsed and filtered. For each sample, productive Simpson clonality was calculated as the square root of Simpson's diversity index over productive rearrangements. TCRdb provides this immuneACCESS table in a form limited to in-frame rearrangements. Some clones are lacking; in checked studies, under half of them reflect an unresolved V gene, and why the rest are absent is not known. V and J calls and clone size are copied from that table; D and trimming were computed from the DNA. This sample holds roughly 25,000 clones; over 55% were observed only once. The biggest ten clones account for about 40% of the sample.

CDR1 and CDR2 (SGHRS, YFSETQ) derive from the germline V gene. V was cut back by 0 bases and J by 3 bases, leaving a gap of 6 bases between them. Taken from cysteine to phenylalanine, the CDR3 has 14 residues. Only the CDR3 DNA stays, 42 bases, in frame from base 1. Collaborating institutions collected whole blood in K2EDTA tubes following their own protocols. Collaborator samples were shipped for TCRbeta analysis as frozen whole blood, isolated PBMCs, or DNA extracted from either sample type. Points the paper makes about the study in general: Clinical and demographic metadata were provided uncurated, with the amount varying by source and participant.

Here the chain combines TRBV5-1 and TRBJ2-2; the D gene assignment is ambiguous. This TCR was recovered from a woman aged 80 or over with acute or convalescent COVID-19. The sequenced sample consisted of peripheral blood. The CDR3 has the sequence CASSLASYTGELFF. In nucleotide form, the sequence is TGCGCCAGCAGCTTGGCCAGTTACACCGGGGAGCTGTTTTTT. Full variable domain (CDR3 extended with the reference TRBV5-1 and TRBJ2-2 proteins): KAGVTQTPRYLIKTRGQQVTLSCSPISGHRSVSWYQQTPGQGLQFLFEYFSETQRNKGNFPGRFSGRQFSNSRSEMNVSTLELGDSALYLCASSLASYTGELFFGEGSRLTVL.